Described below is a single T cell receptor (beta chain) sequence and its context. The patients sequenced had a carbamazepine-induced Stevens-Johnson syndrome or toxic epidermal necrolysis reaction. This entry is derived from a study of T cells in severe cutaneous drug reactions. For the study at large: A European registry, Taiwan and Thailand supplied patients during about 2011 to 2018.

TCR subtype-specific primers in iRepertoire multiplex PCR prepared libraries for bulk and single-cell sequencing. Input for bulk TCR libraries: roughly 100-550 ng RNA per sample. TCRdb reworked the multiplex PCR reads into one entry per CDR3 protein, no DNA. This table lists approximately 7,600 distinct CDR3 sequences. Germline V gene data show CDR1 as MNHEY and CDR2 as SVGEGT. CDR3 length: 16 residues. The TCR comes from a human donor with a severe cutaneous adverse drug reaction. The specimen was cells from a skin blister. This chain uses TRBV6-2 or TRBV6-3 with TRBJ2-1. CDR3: CASSQLSGRPYNEQFF.